This T cell receptor (beta chain) derives from a study of human T cells and chemical hapten exposure. Across the study: Chiefly women, the patients showed alopecia areata, totalis or universalis.

The CDR3 is 14 amino acids. With 4 bases removed from V and 12 bases from J, the gap between germline ends came to 18 bases. Germline V gene lookup returns CDR1 KGHDR and CDR2 SFDVKD. Ten or more counts support this clonotype. Its antigen is not identified. Library preparation tagged each individual cDNA molecule with a unique molecular identifier. TCRdb re-called the RACE reads with MiXCR, one entry per CDR3 protein. The sample includes some 49,000 distinct CDR3 sequences, roughly 9.5% seen only once; the top ten take 4.5%. Time point defined: patch test 1, 2 weeks after DPC sensitization. The sample's treatment: therapeutic diphenylcyclopropenone sensitization with weekly scalp DPC. Each patch test followed a blood draw. Study-wide results and caveats: TCRs at a frequency above 1 in 1000 stayed unchanged with DPC sensitization.

This rearrangement joins TRBV24-1 to TRBJ2-1; D might be TRBD1 (6 bases). The starting material was whole blood, obtained in connection with sensitization to the hapten diphenylcyclopropenone (DPC). This clonotype was sampled from a woman aged 45 to 65 with alopecia areata. Some clones in this sample may be carry-over from other donors' samples. The CDR3 loop is CATSEEPDRNGQFF. The CDR3, as DNA: TGTGCCACCAGTGAGGAACCCGACAGGAACGGGCAGTTCTTC.